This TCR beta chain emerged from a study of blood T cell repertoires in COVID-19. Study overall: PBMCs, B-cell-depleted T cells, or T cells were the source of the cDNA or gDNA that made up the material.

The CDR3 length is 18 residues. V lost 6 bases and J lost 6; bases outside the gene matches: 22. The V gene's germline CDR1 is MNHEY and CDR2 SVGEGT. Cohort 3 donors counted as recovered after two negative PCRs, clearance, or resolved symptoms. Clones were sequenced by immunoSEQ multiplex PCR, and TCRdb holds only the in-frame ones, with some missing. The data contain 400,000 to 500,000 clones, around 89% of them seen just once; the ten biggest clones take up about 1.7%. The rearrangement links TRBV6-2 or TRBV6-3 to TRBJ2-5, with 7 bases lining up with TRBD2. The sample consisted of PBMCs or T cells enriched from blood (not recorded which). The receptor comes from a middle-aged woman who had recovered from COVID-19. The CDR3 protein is CASSQYHQLASGQKTQYF. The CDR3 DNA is TGTGCCAGCAGCCAATATCACCAATTGGCTAGCGGTCAAAAGACCCAGTACTTC.